The 10 T cell receptor beta chains presented below share a single source sample, sequenced in a study of identical twins. TCRdb processed the 5' RACE reads anew with MiXCR; each CDR3 protein has one entry. Counted here are some 500,000 distinct CDR3 sequences, just under 10% occurring once; the ten biggest clones make up approximately 3.2%. These data also featured in a second study, about yellow fever vaccine responses in identical twins.

Sequenced sample: PBMCs. Receptor source: a woman between 18 and 29 years old in good health.

This clonotype was seen ten or more times. J is TRBJ1-1 and V is TRBV12-3 or TRBV12-4; D unclear. Trimming pared 0 bases from V and 5 bases from J, leaving 10 bases between. The CDR3 is 14 amino acids. The CDR3 bases are TGTGCCAGCAGTTTAGCCGGGGTACGGACTGAAGCTTTCTTT. Translated, it gives CASSLAGVRTEAFF.

J is TRBJ2-5 and V is TRBV7-6; D is perhaps TRBD1 (5 bases). The CDR3 is made up of 15 amino acids. V lost 1 base, J lost 4 bases, and 13 bases lay in between. Germline lookup yields CDR1 SGHVS and CDR2 FNYEAQ. CDR3 DNA sequence: TGTGCCAGCAGCTTAGGTGGGCAGGGCGCAGAGACCCAGTACTTC. Its translation is CASSLGGQGAETQYF.

This clonotype was observed many times. V is TRBV7-2 and J is TRBJ2-3; D might be TRBD1 or TRBD2, each matching 5 bases. The germline V and J ends were trimmed by 3 bases and 1 base, with 8 bases remaining between them. Per germline, CDR1 SGHTA and CDR2 FQGNSA. The length of the CDR3 is 14 residues. This chain's CDR3 is CASSFVGGTDTQYF. The CDR3 region has the DNA TGTGCCAGCAGCTTCGTGGGGGGCACAGATACGCAGTATTTT. Using reference TRBV7-2 and TRBJ2-3 for the parts outside the CDR3, the full variable domain is GAGVSQSPSNKVTEKGKDVELRCDPISGHTALYWYRQSLGQGLEFLIYFQGNSAPDKSGLPSDRFSAERTGGSVSTLTIQRTQQEDSAVYLCASSFVGGTDTQYFGPGTRLTVL.

This clonotype was recorded at least ten times. The rearrangement uses TRBV11-1 and TRBJ2-3; 10 nucleotides match TRBD2. After removal of 5 bases from V and 5 bases from J, the junction contained 16 bases not matched to a gene. This CDR3 has 18 residues. Germline V gene lookup returns CDR1 SGHAT and CDR2 FQDESV (reference sequence). The CDR3 nucleotides read TGTGCCAGCAGCCCATACGCCTCACTAGCGGGGCCGGGAGATACGCAGTATTTT. Translated, it gives CASSPYASLAGPGDTQYF.

The rearrangement links TRBV21-1 to TRBJ2-7. TRBV21-1 is a recognized pseudogene. This CDR3 is 15 amino acids long. As DNA, the CDR3 is TGTGCCAGCAGCAAATCGATTGACACCGTCTACGAGCAGTACTTC. It yields the protein CASSKSIDTVYEQYF.

In its sample, this clonotype was seen a few times. The chain links TRBV3-1 to TRBJ2-5; TRBD1 aligns across 10 bases. Germline CDR1 reads LGHDT; CDR2 reads YNNKEL (reference sequence). Trimming at V came to 4 bases and at J to 5 bases, leaving 7 bases not matched to a gene. There are 15 residues in the CDR3. The CDR3 nucleotides are TGTGCCAGCAGCCGAAGGACAGGGGGGAAGGAGACCCAGTACTTC. This sequence encodes CASSRRTGGKETQYF.

This chain joins TRBV7-2 and TRBJ1-6; 8 bases fit TRBD1. V was pared by 5 bases and J by 13 bases, with 1 base of the junction left unmatched. Germline CDR1 and CDR2: SGHTA and FQGNSA. There are 11 residues in the CDR3. The CDR3 nucleotides read TGTGCCAGCAGCCGGACAGGGCCCCTCCACTTT. This encodes CASSRTGPLHF.

This clonotype was detected only a few times. The rearrangement joins TRBV7-8 to TRBJ2-7; 9 bases map to TRBD1. The J segment lost 2 bases and the V segment lost 5 bases, leaving 10 bases of the junction unmatched. CDR3 length: 16 residues. The germline V gene has CDR1 SGHVS and CDR2 FQNEAQ. The CDR3 region has the DNA TGTGCCAGCAGCCTAACCCCACAGGGGGCAACCTACGAGCAGTACTTC. Its translation is CASSLTPQGATYEQYF.

This clonotype was recorded at least ten times. This sequence joins TRBV20-1 and TRBJ2-2; 8 bases line up with TRBD1. From germline, CDR1 is DFQATT and CDR2 SNEGSKA (reference sequence). The CDR3 runs 15 residues. After removal of 0 bases from V and 3 bases from J, the junction contained 3 bases not matched to a gene. Here the CDR3 reads CSAREDRVDTGELFF. CDR3 nucleotides: TGCAGTGCTAGAGAGGACAGGGTCGACACCGGGGAGCTGTTTTTT.

In this sample, this clonotype turned up a few times. The rearrangement links TRBV24-1 to TRBJ1-5; 7 nucleotides line up with TRBD1. V gave up 4 bases and J gave up 6 bases; unmatched junction bases: 14. The germline CDR1 and CDR2 sequences are KGHDR and SFDVKD. This CDR3 comprises 17 residues. In DNA form, the CDR3 reads TGTGCCACCAGTGAATCCGGCCTAGACAGGGCTGGTCAGCCCCAGCATTTT. Amino acid sequence: CATSESGLDRAGQPQHF.